This TCR beta chain stems from a study of T cell responses to AZD1222 COVID-19 vaccine. Study-wide context: Some second doses came at about 4 weeks and others at about 12 weeks; these were pooled.

The study, taken as a whole, reports: Repertoire sampling was restricted to post-peak T cell response timepoints. A mostly white British donor set with more females was recruited, and clonal diversity was possibly underestimated.

CDR3 length: 15 amino acids. Trimming stripped 3 bases from V and 0 bases from J, with 13 bases between. Germline V CDR1 and CDR2: SGDLS, YYNGEE. In the case of this clone: Its antigen is unknown.

Data came from immunoSEQ multiplex PCR; TCRdb stores just in-frame clones and leaves some out. This sample has tens of thousands of clones, with about 90% found just once. The source is an adult in good health. The gene calls are TRBV9 and TRBJ2-7; perhaps TRBD1 as D (5 bases). The sample was peripheral blood, taken on day 0 of AZD1222 vaccination. The CDR3 nucleotides read TGTGCCAGCAGCGAGGGGTTGGGCAGCTCCTACGAGCAGTACTTC. It codes for CASSEGLGSSYEQYF.